This TCR beta chain was captured by sequencing in a study of blood T cell repertoires in COVID-19. Whole-study context: The samples span acute and convalescent COVID-19 from the United States, Italy and Spain.

Seattle-derived patients entered the study during active infection and were followed longitudinally. This CDR3 comprises 18 residues. Losses at the gene ends were 4 bases for V and 3 bases for J; bases not matched to a gene: 14. Germline loops: CDR1 SGHRS, CDR2 YFSETQ. Only in-frame clones appear in the TCRdb table, and some are missing; sequencing was by immunoSEQ multiplex PCR. The sample records around 180,000 clones, approximately 86% being singletons. This TCR was recovered from a man older than 75 with COVID-19, enrolled during active disease. V and J are TRBV5-1 and TRBJ2-5; 11 nucleotides align to TRBD1. Sequencing input: peripheral blood. The CDR3 nucleotides are TGCGCCAGCAGCACCGCGGGACAGGGGGTATGGGGAAAAGAGACCCAGTACTTC. This encodes CASSTAGQGVWGKETQYF.